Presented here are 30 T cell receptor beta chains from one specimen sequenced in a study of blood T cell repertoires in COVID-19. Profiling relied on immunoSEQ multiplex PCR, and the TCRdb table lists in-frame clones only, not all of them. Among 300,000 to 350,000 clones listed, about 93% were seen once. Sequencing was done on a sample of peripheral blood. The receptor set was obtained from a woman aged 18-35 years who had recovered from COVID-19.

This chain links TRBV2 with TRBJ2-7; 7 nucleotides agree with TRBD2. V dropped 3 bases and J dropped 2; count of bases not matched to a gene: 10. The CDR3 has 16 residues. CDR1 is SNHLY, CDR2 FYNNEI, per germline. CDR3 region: CASSEGWLAATYEQYV. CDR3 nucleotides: TGTGCCAGCAGTGAGGGTTGGCTAGCGGCTACCTACGAGCAGTACGTC.

The CDR3 loop reads CASSFESGSNQPQHF. DNA of the CDR3: TGCGCCAGCAGCTTTGAATCGGGGAGCAATCAGCCCCAGCATTTT. V is TRBV5-1 and J is TRBJ1-5; no reliable D call. Germline CDR1 and CDR2: SGHRS and YFSETQ. CDR3 size: 15 residues. Trimming left V 2 bases short and J 1 base short, with 10 bases between.

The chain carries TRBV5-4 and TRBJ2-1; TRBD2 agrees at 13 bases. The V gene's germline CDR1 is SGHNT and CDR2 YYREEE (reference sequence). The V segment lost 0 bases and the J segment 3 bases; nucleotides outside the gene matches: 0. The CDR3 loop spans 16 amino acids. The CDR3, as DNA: TGTGCCAGCAGCTTGGGGACTAGCGGGAGCTACAATGAGCAGTTCTTC. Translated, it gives CASSLGTSGSYNEQFF.

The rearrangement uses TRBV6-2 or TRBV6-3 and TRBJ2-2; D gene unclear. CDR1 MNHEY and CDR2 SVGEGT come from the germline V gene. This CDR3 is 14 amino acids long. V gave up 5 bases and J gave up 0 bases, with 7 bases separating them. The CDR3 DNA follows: TGTGCCAGCAGTCAAAGCACGAACACCGGGGAGCTGTTTTTT. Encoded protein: CASSQSTNTGELFF.

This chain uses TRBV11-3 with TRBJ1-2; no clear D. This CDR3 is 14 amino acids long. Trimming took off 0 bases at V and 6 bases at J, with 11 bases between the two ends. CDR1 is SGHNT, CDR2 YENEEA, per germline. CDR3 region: CASSLDRGEDGYTF. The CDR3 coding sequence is TGTGCCAGCAGCTTAGATCGCGGTGAGGATGGCTACACCTTC.

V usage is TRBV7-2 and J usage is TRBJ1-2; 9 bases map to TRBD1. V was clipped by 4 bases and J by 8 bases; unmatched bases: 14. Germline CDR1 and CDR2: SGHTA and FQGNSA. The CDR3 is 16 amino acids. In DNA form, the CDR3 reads TGTGCCAGCAGCTCGAGACCCACAGGGGGCGATTGGGGCTACACCTTC. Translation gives CASSSRPTGGDWGYTF. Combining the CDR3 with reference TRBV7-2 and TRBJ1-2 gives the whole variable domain GAGVSQSPSNKVTEKGKDVELRCDPISGHTALYWYRQSLGQGLEFLIYFQGNSAPDKSGLPSDRFSAERTGGSVSTLTIQRTQQEDSAVYLCASSSRPTGGDWGYTFGSGTRLTVV.

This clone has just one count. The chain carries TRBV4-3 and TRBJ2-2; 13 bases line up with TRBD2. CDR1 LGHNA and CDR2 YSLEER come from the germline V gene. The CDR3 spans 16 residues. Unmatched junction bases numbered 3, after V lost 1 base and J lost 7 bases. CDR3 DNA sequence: TGCGCCAGCAGCCAAGGACTAGCGGGAGGCGGCGGGGAGCTGTTTTTT. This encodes CASSQGLAGGGGELFF.

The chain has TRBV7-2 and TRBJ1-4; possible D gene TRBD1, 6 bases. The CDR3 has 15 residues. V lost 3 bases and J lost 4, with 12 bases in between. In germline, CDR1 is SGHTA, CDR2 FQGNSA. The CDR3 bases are TGTGCCAGCAGCTTTACGGGGGGCGGTAATGAAAAACTGTTTTTT. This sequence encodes CASSFTGGGNEKLFF.

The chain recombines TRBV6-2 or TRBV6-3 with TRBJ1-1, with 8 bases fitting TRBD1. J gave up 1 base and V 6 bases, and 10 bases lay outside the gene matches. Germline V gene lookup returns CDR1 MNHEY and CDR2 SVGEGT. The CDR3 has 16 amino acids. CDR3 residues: CASSHRLGQGNTEAFF. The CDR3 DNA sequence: TGTGCCAGCAGCCACCGACTAGGACAGGGGAACACTGAAGCTTTCTTT.

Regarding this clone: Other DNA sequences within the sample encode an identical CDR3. The CDR3 sequence is CASSRDRIYGYTF. The CDR3 DNA is TGTGCCAGCAGCCGGGACAGAATCTATGGCTACACCTTC. The rearrangement links TRBV6-2 or TRBV6-3 to TRBJ1-2; TRBD1 matches 7 bases. This CDR3 is 13 amino acids long. Germline V gene data show CDR1 as MNHEY and CDR2 as SVGEGT. V lost 6 bases, J lost 4 bases, and 5 bases stayed unmatched.

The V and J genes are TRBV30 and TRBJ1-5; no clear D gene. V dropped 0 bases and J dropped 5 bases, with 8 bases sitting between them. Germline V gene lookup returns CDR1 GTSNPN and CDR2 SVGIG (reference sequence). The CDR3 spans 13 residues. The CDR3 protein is CAWSVMGDQPQHF. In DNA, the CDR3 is TGTGCCTGGAGTGTCATGGGAGATCAGCCCCAGCATTTT.

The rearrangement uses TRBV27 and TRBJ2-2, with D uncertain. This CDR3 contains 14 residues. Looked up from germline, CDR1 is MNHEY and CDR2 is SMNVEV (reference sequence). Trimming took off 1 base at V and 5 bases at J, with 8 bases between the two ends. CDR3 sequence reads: CASSLYYRTGELFF. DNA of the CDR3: TGTGCCAGCAGTTTATATTACAGAACCGGGGAGCTGTTTTTT.

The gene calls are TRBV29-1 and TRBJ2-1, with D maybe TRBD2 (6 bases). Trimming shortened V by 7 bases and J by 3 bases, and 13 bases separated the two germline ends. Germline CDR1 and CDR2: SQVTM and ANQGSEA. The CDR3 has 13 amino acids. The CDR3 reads CSGAAGNYNEQFF. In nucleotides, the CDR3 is TGCAGCGGGGCAGCGGGTAACTACAATGAGCAGTTCTTC.

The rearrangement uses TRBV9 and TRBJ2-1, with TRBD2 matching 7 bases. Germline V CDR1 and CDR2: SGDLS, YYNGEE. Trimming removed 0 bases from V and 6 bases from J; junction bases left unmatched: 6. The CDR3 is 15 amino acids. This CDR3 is CASSVGGSPGNEQFF. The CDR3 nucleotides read TGTGCCAGCAGCGTAGGCGGGAGTCCTGGCAATGAGCAGTTCTTC.

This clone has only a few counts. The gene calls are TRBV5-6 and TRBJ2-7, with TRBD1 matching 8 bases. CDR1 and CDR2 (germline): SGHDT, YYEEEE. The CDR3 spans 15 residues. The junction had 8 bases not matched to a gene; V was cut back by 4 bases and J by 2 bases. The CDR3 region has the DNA TGTGCCAGCAGCCCCTCCGGGACAGGACCCTACGAGCAGTACGTC. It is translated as CASSPSGTGPYEQYV.

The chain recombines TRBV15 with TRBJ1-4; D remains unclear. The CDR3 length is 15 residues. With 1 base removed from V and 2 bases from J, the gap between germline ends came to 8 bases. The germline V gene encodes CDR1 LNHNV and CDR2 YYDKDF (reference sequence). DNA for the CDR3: TGTGCCACCAGCAGAGTCCAGTGGACTAATGAAAAACTGTTTTTT. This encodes CATSRVQWTNEKLFF.

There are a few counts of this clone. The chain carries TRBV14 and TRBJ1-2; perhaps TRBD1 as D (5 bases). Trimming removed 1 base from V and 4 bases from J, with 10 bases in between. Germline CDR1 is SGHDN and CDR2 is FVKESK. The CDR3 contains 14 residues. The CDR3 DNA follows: TGTGCCAGCAGCCAAGTCCGGGGGATCTATGGCTACACCTTC. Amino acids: CASSQVRGIYGYTF.

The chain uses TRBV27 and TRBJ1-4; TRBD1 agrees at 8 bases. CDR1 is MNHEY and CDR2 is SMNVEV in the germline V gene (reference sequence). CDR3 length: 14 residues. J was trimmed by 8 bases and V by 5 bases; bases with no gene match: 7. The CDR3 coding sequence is TGTGCCAGCAGTACACAGGGGGAGGGAGAAAAACTGTTTTTT. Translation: CASSTQGEGEKLFF.

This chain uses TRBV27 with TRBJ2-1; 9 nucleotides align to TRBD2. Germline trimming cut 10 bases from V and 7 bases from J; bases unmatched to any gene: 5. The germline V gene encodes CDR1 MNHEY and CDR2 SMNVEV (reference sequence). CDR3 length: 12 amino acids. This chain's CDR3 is CATKREENEQFF. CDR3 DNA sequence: TGTGCCACCAAGCGGGAGGAGAATGAGCAGTTCTTC.

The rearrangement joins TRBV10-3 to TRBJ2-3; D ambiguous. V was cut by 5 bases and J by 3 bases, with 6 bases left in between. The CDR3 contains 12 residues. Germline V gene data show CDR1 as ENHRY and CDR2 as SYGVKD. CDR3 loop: CAISSSTDTQYF. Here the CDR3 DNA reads TGTGCCATCAGTTCCTCTACAGATACGCAGTATTTT.

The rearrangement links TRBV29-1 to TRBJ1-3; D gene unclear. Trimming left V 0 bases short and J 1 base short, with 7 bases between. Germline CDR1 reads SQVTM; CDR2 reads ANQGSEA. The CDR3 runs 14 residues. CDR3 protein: CSVEDSVSGNTIYF. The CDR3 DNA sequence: TGCAGCGTTGAAGATTCAGTGTCTGGAAACACCATATATTTT.

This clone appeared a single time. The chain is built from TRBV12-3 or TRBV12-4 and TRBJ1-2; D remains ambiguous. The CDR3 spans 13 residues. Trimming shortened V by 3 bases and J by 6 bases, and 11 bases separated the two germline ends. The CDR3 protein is CASSLARLDGYTF. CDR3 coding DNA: TGTGCCAGCAGTTTGGCCAGATTGGATGGCTACACCTTC.

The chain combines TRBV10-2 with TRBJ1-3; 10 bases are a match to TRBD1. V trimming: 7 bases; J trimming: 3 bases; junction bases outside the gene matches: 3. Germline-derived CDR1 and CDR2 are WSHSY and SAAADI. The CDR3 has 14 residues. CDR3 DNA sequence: TGCGCCAGCATAGACAGGGGGCTTGGAAACACCATATATTTT. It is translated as CASIDRGLGNTIYF.

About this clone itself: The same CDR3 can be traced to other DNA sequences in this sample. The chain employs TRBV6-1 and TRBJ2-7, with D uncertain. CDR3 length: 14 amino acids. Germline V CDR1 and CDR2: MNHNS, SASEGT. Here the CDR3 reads CASSEATTVNEQYV. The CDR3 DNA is TGCGCCAGCAGTGAAGCTACAACAGTAAACGAGCAGTACGTC.

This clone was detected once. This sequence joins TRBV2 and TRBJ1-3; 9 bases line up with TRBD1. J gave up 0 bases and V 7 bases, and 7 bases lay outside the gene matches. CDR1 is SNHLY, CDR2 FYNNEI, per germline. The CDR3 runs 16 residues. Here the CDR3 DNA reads TGTGCCAGCACTCGGGACAGGGCTATCTCTGGAAACACCATATATTTT. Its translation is CASTRDRAISGNTIYF. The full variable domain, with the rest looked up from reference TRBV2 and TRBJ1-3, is EPEVTQTPSHQVTQMGQEVILRCVPISNHLYFYWYRQILGQKVEFLVSFYNNEISEKSEIFDDQFSVERPDGSNFTLKIRSTKLEDSAMYFCASTRDRAISGNTIYFGEGSWLTVV.

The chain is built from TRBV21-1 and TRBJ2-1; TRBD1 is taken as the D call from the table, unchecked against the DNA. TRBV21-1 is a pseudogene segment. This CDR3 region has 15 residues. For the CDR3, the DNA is TGTGCCAGCAGCACGTCGGGCAGGGTAGACAATGAGCAGTTCTTC. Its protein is CASSTSGRVDNEQFF.

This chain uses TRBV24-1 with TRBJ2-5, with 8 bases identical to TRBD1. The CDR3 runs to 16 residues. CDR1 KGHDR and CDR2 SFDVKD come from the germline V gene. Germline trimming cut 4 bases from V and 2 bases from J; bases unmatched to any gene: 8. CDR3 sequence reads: CATSDRTRTGQETQYF. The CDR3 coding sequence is TGTGCCACCAGTGACCGCACCCGGACAGGGCAAGAGACCCAGTACTTC.

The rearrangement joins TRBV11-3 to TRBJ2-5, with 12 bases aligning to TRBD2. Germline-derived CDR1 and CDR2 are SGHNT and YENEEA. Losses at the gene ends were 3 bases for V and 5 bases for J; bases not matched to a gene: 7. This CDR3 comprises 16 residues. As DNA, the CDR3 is TGTGCCAGCAGCTTCCTAGCGGGAGGGCTGGGGGAGACCCAGTACTTC. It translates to CASSFLAGGLGETQYF.

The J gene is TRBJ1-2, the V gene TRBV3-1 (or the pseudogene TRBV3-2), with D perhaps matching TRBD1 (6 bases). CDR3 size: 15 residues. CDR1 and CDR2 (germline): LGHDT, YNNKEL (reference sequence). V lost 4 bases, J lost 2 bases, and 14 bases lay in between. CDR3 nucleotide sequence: TGTGCCAGCAGCCTCAGGCGTCAGGGGAACTATGGCTACACCTTC. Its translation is CASSLRRQGNYGYTF.

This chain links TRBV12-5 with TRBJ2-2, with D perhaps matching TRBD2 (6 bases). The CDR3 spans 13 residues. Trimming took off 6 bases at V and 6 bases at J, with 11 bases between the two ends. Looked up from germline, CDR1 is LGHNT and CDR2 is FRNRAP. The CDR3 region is CASGLAIPGELFF. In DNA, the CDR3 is TGTGCTAGTGGGCTAGCGATCCCCGGGGAGCTGTTTTTT.